This T cell receptor beta chain originates from a study of radiation and T cells in renal cell carcinoma. General study points: In blood, top tumor clones expanded by 2 weeks, shrinking by 4.

CDR1 SGHTS and CDR2 YDEGEE come from the germline V gene. With V trimmed by 0 bases and J by 4 bases, 5 bases remained unmatched. The length of the CDR3 is 16 residues. Points on this clone: The antigen is not known.

TCRdb's copy holds only in-frame clones and misses some; the assay was immunoSEQ multiplex PCR. The table has roughly 100,000 clones, 65% to 85% seen once. Time point here: baseline pretreatment blood. Sample treatment: 15 Gy SBRT to primary tumor, nephrectomy 4 weeks later. The rearrangement uses TRBV5-8 and TRBJ2-3; 10 bases fit TRBD2. This receptor was taken from a man in his sixties with renal cell carcinoma. Sequencing was performed on blood, taken from a patient whose treatment included radiotherapy and nephrectomy. The CDR3 sequence: CASSLEGLAYSDTQYF. The CDR3 DNA is TGTGCCAGCAGCTTGGAGGGACTAGCGTACTCAGATACGCAGTATTTT.